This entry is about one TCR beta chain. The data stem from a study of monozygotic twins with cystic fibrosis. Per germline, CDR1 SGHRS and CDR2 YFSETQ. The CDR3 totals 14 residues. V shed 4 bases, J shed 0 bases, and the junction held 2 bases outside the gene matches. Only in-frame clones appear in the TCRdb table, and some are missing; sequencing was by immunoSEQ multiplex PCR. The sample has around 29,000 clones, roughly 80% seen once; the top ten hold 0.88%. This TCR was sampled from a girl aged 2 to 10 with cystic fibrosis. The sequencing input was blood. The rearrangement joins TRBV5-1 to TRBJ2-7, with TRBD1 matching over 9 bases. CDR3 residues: CASSPDRGSYEQYF. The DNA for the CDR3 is TGCGCCAGCAGCCCGGACAGGGGCTCCTACGAGCAGTACTTC.